This entry lists 3 T cell receptor beta chains sequenced from one sample in a study of a mutant IDH1 vaccine in newly diagnosed glioma. Clones were sequenced by immunoSEQ multiplex PCR, and TCRdb holds only the in-frame ones, with some missing. The profile shows about 66,000 clones, about four fifths of them singletons. Documented time point: week 11, during vaccination. Alongside topical imiquimod, each dose of vaccine comprised 300 ug of mutant IDH1 20-mer peptide. No antigen has been assigned to these receptors. The sequences come from PBMCs, collected from a glioma patient whose treatment included an IDH1 peptide vaccine. The receptors come from a woman aged 50 to 65 with glioma.

The chain carries TRBV2 and TRBJ2-2, with TRBD1 as a possible D gene (6 bases). Trimming removed 6 bases at V and 0 bases at J, with 17 bases between. Germline V CDR1 and CDR2: SNHLY, FYNNEI. The CDR3 is 17 residues long. DNA of the CDR3: TGTGCCAGCAGGAGCCACCGGGACACCTCGAACACCGGGGAGCTGTTTTTT. As protein: CASRSHRDTSNTGELFF.

This clone was counted once. This chain links TRBV19 with TRBJ1-2; D is unclear. V was clipped by 5 bases and J by 1 base, with 14 bases between them. In germline, CDR1 is LNHDA, CDR2 SQIVND (reference sequence). This CDR3 has 15 amino acids. Here the CDR3 DNA reads TGTGCCAGTAGTGCGGCTAGTTTCGGTAACTATGGCTACACCTTC. Amino acids: CASSAASFGNYGYTF.

The sample holds one count of this clone. V and J are TRBV7-9 and TRBJ1-3; 7 bases align to TRBD1. The CDR3 is made up of 14 amino acids. With 11 bases clipped from V and 0 bases from J, the junction kept 7 bases outside the gene matches. Germline V gene data show CDR1 as SEHNR and CDR2 as FQNEAQ (reference sequence). CDR3 sequence: CAVGQANSGNTIYF. DNA of the CDR3: TGTGCCGTAGGACAGGCGAACTCTGGAAACACCATATATTTT.